This TCR beta chain was observed in a study of T cell changes during pregnancy in multiple sclerosis (dated by TCRdb to the late 2010s). Concerning the study at large: The study examined how the T cell repertoire changed over the course of pregnancy in women with multiple sclerosis.

Preparation of the library involved the immunoSEQ multiplex PCR assay. TCRdb mirrors the immuneACCESS table, restricted to in-frame sequences. Some clones are absent from its copies; in checked studies, under half trace to an unresolved V gene, and the reason for the others is unknown. The sample table shows under 50,000 clones, and approximately 90% are seen once. The top ten constitute 0.45% to 0.65% of the sample. Sequences MGHRA (CDR1) and YSYEKL (CDR2) are obtained from the germline V gene. Trimming takes 0 bases from V and 4 bases from J, and the germline ends sit 19 bases apart. Taken from cysteine to phenylalanine, the CDR3 has 17 residues. Of all the DNA, just the CDR3 is kept, 51 bases in frame from base 1. Of note for this clone: Its antigen specificity is not known. Base qualities are not at hand, and no much larger clone is one base apart.

The source is a female donor with multiple sclerosis, enrolled in a pregnancy study. The specimen comprised CD4+ T cells from peripheral blood mononuclear cells, sampled before pregnancy. The V gene is TRBV4-1 and the J gene is TRBJ2-7, with TRBD1 as a weak D call on 6 bases. The sequenced DNA: TGCGCCAGCAGCCAAGATGGGGGCTATGGTACCCGTTACGAGCAGTACTTC. Its amino acids are CASSQDGGYGTRYEQYF.